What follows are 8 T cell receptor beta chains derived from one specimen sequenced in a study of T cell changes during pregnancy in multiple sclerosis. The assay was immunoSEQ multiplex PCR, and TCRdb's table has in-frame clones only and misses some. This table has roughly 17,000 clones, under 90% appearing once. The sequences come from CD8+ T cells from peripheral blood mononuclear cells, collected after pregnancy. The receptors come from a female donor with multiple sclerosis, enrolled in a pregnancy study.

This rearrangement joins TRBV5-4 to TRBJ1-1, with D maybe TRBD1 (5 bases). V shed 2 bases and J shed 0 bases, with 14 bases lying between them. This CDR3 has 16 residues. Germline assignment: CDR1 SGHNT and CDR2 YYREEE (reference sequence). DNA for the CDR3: TGTGCCAGCAGCTTAGATCGGACACTCTTGAACACTGAAGCTTTCTTT. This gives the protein CASSLDRTLLNTEAFF.

The CDR3 sequence: CASRLALGTNYEQYF. CDR3 coding DNA: TGTGCAAGTCGCTTAGCGCTAGGGACTAACTACGAGCAGTACTTC. The gene calls are TRBV12-2 and TRBJ2-7; TRBD2, the table's D call, lacks a check against the DNA. TRBV12-2 is a pseudogene locus. The CDR3 spans 15 residues.

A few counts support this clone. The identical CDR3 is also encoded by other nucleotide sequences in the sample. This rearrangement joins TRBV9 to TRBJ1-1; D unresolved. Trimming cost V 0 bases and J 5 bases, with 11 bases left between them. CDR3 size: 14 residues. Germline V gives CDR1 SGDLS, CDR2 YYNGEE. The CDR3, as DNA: TGTGCCAGCAGCGTAGCCCGGGGAGGAACTGAAGCTTTCTTT. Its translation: CASSVARGGTEAFF.

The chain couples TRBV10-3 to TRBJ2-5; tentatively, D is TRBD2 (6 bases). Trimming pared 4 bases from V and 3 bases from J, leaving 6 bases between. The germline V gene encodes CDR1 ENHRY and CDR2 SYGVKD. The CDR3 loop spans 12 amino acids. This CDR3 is CAISGGEETQYF. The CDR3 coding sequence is TGTGCCATCAGTGGGGGGGAAGAGACCCAGTACTTC.

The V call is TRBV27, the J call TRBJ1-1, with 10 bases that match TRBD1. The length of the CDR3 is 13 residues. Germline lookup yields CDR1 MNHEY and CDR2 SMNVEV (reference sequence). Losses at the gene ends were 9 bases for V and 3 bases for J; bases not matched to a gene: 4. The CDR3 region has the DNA TGTGCCAGTCGACAGGGGGCGTACACTGAAGCTTTCTTT. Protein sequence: CASRQGAYTEAFF.

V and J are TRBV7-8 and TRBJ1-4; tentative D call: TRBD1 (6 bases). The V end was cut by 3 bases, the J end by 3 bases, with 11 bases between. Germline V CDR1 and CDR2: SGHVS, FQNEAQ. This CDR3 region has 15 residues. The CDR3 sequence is CASSLGAIANEKLFF. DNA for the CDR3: TGTGCCAGCAGCTTGGGGGCTATAGCTAATGAAAAACTGTTTTTT.

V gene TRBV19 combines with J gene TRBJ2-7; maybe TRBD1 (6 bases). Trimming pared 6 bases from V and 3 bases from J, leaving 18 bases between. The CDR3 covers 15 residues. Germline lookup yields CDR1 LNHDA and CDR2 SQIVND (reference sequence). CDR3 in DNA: TGTGCCAGTAGCCCTAGAGGGGGATCCTACTACGAGCAGTACTTC. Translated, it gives CASSPRGGSYYEQYF.

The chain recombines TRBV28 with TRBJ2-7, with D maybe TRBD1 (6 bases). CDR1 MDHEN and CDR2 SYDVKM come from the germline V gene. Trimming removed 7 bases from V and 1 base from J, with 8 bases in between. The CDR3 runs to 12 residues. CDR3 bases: TGTGCCAGCACGCAGGGGTCCTACGAGCAGTACTTC. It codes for CASTQGSYEQYF.